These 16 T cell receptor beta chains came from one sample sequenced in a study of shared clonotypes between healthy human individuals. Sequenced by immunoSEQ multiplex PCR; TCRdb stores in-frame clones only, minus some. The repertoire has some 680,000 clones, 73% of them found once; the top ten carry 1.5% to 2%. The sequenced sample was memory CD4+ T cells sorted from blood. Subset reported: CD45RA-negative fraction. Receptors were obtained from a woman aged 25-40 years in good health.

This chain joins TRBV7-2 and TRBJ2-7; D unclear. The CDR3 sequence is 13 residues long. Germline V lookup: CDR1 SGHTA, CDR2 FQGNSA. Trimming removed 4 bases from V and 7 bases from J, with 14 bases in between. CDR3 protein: CASSSLSVREQYF. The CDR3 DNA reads TGTGCCAGCAGCTCGCTTTCGGTCCGGGAGCAGTACTTC. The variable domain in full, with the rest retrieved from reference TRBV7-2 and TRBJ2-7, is GAGVSQSPSNKVTEKGKDVELRCDPISGHTALYWYRQSLGQGLEFLIYFQGNSAPDKSGLPSDRFSAERTGGSVSTLTIQRTQQEDSAVYLCASSSLSVREQYFGPGTRLTVT.

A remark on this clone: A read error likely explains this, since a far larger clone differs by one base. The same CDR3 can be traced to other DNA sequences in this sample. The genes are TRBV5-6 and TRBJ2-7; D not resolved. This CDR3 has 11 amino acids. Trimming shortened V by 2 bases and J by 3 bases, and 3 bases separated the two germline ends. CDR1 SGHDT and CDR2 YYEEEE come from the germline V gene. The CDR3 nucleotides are TGTGCCAGCAGCTTATACTACGAGCAGTACTTC. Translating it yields CASSLYYEQYF.

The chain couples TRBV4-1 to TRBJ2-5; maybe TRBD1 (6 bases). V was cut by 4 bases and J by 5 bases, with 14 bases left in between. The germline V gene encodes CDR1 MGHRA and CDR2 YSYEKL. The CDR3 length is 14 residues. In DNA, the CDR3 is TGCGCCAGCAGCCGAGACAGGTTCGGGGAGACCCAGTACTTC. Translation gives CASSRDRFGETQYF.

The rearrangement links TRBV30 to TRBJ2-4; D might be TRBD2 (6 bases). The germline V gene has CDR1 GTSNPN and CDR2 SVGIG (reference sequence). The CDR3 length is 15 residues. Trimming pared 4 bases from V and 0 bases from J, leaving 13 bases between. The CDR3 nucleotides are TGTGCCTGGAACAGAGGACTACTAGCCAAAAACATTCAGTACTTC. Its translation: CAWNRGLLAKNIQYF.

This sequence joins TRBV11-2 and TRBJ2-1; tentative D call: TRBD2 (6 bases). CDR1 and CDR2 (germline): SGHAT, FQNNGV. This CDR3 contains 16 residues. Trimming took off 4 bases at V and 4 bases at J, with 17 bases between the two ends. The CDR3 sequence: CASSWARESSYNEQFF. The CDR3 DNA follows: TGTGCCAGCAGCTGGGCCCGGGAGAGTAGTTACAATGAGCAGTTCTTC.

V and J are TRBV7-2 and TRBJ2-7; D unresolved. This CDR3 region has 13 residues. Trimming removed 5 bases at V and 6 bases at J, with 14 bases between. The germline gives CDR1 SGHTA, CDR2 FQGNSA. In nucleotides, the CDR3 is TGTGCCAGCAGCCCTAGACTCCCCCTCGAGCAGTACTTC. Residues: CASSPRLPLEQYF.

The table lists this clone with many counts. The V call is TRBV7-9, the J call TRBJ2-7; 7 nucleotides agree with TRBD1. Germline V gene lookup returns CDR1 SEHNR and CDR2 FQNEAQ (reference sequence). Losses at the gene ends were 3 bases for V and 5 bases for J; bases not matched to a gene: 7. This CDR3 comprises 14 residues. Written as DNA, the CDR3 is TGTGCCAGCAGCTTGGACAGCAGGGGGAACGAGCAGTACTTC. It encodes CASSLDSRGNEQYF.

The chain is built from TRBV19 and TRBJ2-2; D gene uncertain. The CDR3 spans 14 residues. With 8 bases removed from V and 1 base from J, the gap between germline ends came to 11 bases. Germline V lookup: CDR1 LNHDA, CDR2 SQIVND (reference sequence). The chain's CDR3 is CASGREMNTGELFF. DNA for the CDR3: TGTGCCAGTGGTAGGGAAATGAACACCGGGGAGCTGTTTTTT. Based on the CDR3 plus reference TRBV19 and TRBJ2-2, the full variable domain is DGGITQSPKYLFRKEGQNVTLSCEQNLNHDAMYWYRQDPGQGLRLIYYSQIVNDFQKGDIAEGYSVSREKKESFPLTVTSAQKNPTAFYLCASGREMNTGELFFGEGSRLTVL.

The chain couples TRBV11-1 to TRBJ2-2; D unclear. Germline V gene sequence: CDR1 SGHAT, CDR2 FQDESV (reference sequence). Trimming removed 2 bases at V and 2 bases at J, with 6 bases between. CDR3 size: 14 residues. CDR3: CASSLPPNTGELFF. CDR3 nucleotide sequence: TGTGCCAGCAGCTTACCGCCCAACACCGGGGAGCTGTTTTTT.

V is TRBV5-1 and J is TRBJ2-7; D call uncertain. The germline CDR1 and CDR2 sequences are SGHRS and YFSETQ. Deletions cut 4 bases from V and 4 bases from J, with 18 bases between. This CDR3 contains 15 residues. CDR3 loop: CASSPLDSAQYEQYF. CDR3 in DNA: TGCGCCAGCAGCCCGCTAGACTCAGCTCAATACGAGCAGTACTTC.

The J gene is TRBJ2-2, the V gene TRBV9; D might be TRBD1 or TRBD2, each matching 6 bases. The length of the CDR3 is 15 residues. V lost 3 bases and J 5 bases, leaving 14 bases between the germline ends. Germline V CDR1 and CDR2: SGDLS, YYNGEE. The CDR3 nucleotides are TGTGCCAGCAGCGATCCGGGGGCAAGGACCGGGGAGCTGTTTTTT. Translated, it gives CASSDPGARTGELFF.

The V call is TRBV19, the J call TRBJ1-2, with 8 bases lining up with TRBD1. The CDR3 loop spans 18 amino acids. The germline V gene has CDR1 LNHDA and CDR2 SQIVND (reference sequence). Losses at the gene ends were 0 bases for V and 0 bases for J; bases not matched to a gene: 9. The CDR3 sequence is CASSIESTGAGANYGYTF. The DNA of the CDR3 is TGTGCCAGTAGTATAGAGTCGACAGGGGCCGGGGCTAACTATGGCTACACCTTC.

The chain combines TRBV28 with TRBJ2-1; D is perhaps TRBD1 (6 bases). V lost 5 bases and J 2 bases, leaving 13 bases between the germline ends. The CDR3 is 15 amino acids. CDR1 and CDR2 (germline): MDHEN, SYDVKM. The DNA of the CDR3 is TGTGCCAGCAGTCGACTCGGGACAACCTACAATGAGCAGTTCTTC. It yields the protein CASSRLGTTYNEQFF.

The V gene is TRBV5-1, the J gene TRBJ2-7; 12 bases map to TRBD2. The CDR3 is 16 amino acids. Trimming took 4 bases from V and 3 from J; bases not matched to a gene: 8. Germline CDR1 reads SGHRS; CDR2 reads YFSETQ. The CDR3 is CASSGGLAGGFYEQYF. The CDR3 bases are TGCGCCAGCAGCGGGGGTCTAGCGGGAGGGTTCTACGAGCAGTACTTC.

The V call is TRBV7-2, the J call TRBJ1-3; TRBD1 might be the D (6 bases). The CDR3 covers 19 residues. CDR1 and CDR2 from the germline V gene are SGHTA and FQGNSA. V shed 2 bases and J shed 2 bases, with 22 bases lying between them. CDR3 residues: CASSLNVLSTGIAGNTIYF. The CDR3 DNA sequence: TGTGCCAGCAGCTTAAACGTGCTTTCTACAGGGATCGCTGGAAACACCATATATTTT. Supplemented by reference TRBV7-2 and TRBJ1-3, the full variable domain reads GAGVSQSPSNKVTEKGKDVELRCDPISGHTALYWYRQSLGQGLEFLIYFQGNSAPDKSGLPSDRFSAERTGGSVSTLTIQRTQQEDSAVYLCASSLNVLSTGIAGNTIYFGEGSWLTVV.

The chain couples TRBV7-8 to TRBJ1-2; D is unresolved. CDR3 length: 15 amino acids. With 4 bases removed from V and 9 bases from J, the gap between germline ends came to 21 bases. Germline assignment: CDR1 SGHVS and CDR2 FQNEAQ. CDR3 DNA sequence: TGTGCCAGCAGCTCGAGCTTAACCTCTGTCCAGAGCTACACCTTC. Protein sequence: CASSSSLTSVQSYTF.